This T cell receptor beta chain comes out of a study of CD8 T cells in Susac syndrome. RNA was extracted with the RNeasy kit, and a quantity of about 0.5 to 1 ug was reverse transcribed using random hexamers. Amplification of TCR beta CDR3 was carried out by immunoSEQ multiplex PCR, which covered 54 Vbeta and 13 Jbeta segments. TCRdb fed the immunoSEQ multiplex PCR reads into MiXCR, producing one record per CDR3 protein. The data contain about 190,000 distinct CDR3 sequences, more than 85% of them singletons. This CDR3 has 14 residues. Trimming took 5 bases from V and 6 from J; bases not matched to a gene: 6. Germline-derived CDR1 and CDR2 are SEHNR and FQNEAQ (reference sequence).

The source of this sequence is a human donor with Susac syndrome. The V and J genes are TRBV7-9 and TRBJ2-2, with 7 nucleotides matching TRBD2. Source material: CD8+ T cells from PBMCs. The CDR3 coding sequence is TGTGCCAGCAGCGAGAGCGGGAATGCCGGGGAGCTGTTTTTT. Amino acids: CASSESGNAGELFF.